This T cell receptor (beta chain) stems from a study of cytomegalovirus exposure and HLA in healthy donors. Study-level points and caveats: Of the V segments, some could not be distinguished, including TRBV6-2 and TRBV6-3, and were excluded. Sequence variants that were highly shared formed a cluster that was likely a sequencing artifact.

PCR amplification relied on 60 Vbeta primers (plus 13 Jbeta primers). Using immunoSEQ multiplex PCR, the repertoire was profiled, and TCRdb retains in-frame clones only, with some absent. The table has 80,000 to 130,000 clones, approximately 68% seen once. A word on this clone: The antigen is undetermined.

Trimming removed 3 bases at V and 1 base at J, with 9 bases between. In germline, CDR1 is SEHNR, CDR2 FQNEAQ (reference sequence). This CDR3 has 14 amino acids. The chain combines TRBV7-9 with TRBJ2-5; perhaps TRBD2 as D (6 bases). The receptor was isolated from a woman between 18 and 29 years old in good health and CMV-seropositive. Input material: PBMCs. CDR3 in amino acids: CASSLAGIQETQYF. DNA for the CDR3: TGTGCCAGCAGCTTGGCGGGAATCCAAGAGACCCAGTACTTC.